A selection of T cell receptor beta chains follows, all from one sample in a study of T cell repertoires in ileal Crohn's disease. Repertoires were generated with immunoSEQ multiplex PCR, while TCRdb's copy carries only in-frame clones and drops some. The sample yields 15,000 or so clones, about 92% seen once. Input material: ileal tissue. The receptor set was obtained from an adult with Crohn's disease. CDR3s include the opening cysteine and the closing phenylalanine or tryptophan. Each record gives: J gene, clone size, V gene, D gene, CDR3 DNA, CDR3 protein. A D gene is named only where the DNA matches it firmly. Size tells how often a clone was seen (once, few, many) or the class of an expanded clone, and some rows leave it out.

J: TRBJ2-5
size: .
V: TRBV5-1
D: .
DNA: TGCGCCAGCAGCTTGGGTTTAACAGGGCAAGAGACCCAGTACTTC
CDR3: CASSLGLTGQETQYF

J: TRBJ1-6
size: .
V: TRBV27
D: TRBD1
DNA: TGTGCCAGCAGTCCCCGTTCAGGGGGTTCACCCCTCCACTTT
CDR3: CASSPRSGGSPLHF

J: TRBJ2-1
size: .
V: TRBV5-1
D: TRBD2
DNA: TGCGCCAGCAGCCCGGGACTAGCGGGGGGTGAGCAGTTCTTC
CDR3: CASSPGLAGGEQFF

J: TRBJ1-2
size: .
V: TRBV6-1
D: .
DNA: TGTGCCAGCAGTGAAGATGGAGCGATCTTCCCTCTTGATGGCTACACCTTC
CDR3: CASSEDGAIFPLDGYTF

J: TRBJ1-2
size: .
V: TRBV2
D: .
DNA: TGTGCCAGCACCCGTCGGGGCGGGGATCGCTATGGCTACACCTTC
CDR3: CASTRRGGDRYGYTF

J: TRBJ2-5
size: .
V: TRBV30
D: .
DNA: TGTGCCTGGAGTGCTCGCGGGGGCCTGGAGACCCAGTACTTC
CDR3: CAWSARGGLETQYF

J: TRBJ2-7
size: .
V: TRBV19
D: TRBD1
DNA: TGTGCCAGTAGTATCCCCGGACAGGGGGGCTCCTACGAGCAGTACTTC
CDR3: CASSIPGQGGSYEQYF

J: TRBJ2-1
size: .
V: TRBV19
D: TRBD2
DNA: TGTGCCAGTAGTATAGACCCCCCTTCAGCGGGGGGCCTCTACAATGAGCAGTTCTTC
CDR3: CASSIDPPSAGGLYNEQFF

J: TRBJ2-7
size: .
V: TRBV5-1
D: .
DNA: TGCGCCAGCAGCTCGAAGACAGGTTCCCTTGTCGGTTTCTACGAGCAGTACTTC
CDR3: CASSSKTGSLVGFYEQYF

J: TRBJ2-3
size: .
V: TRBV7-2
D: .
DNA: TGTGCCAGCAGCTTAGCGGCAGGGTGGGCAGATACGCAGTATTTT
CDR3: CASSLAAGWADTQYF

J: TRBJ2-7
size: .
V: TRBV18
D: .
DNA: TGTGCCAGCTCAGGTCGTGAGGCCGTCTACGAGCAGTACTTC
CDR3: CASSGREAVYEQYF

J: TRBJ2-7
size: .
V: TRBV27
D: .
DNA: TGTGCCAGCAGTCCAGCTCCCGGGGGTATTCACGAGCAGTACTTC
CDR3: CASSPAPGGIHEQYF

J: TRBJ1-3
size: .
V: TRBV5-5
D: .
DNA: TGTGCCAGCAGCTTGGAACCCCTTTTAGACACCATATATTTT
CDR3: CASSLEPLLDTIYF

J: TRBJ2-2
size: .
V: TRBV2
D: TRBD2
DNA: TGTGCCAGCAGTGACGGGGGGGCTAACACCGGGGAGCTGTTTTTT
CDR3: CASSDGGANTGELFF

J: TRBJ2-5
size: .
V: TRBV29-1
D: .
DNA: TGCAGCGCGGCGACAGCCCAAGAGACCCAGTACTTC
CDR3: CSAATAQETQYF

J: TRBJ2-7
size: once
V: TRBV7-9
D: TRBD1
DNA: TGTGCCAGCAGCTTAGAGCGACAGGGATCCACCTACGAGCAGTACTTC
CDR3: CASSLERQGSTYEQYF

J: TRBJ2-2
size: .
V: TRBV5-1
D: .
DNA: TGCGCCAGCAGCTTGGATGTGCGCTACGCTTATGGCGGGGAGCTGTTTTTT
CDR3: CASSLDVRYAYGGELFF

J: TRBJ2-7
size: .
V: TRBV4-1
D: .
DNA: TGCGCCAGCAGCCCCCGACAGAGCTCCTACGAGCAGTACTTC
CDR3: CASSPRQSSYEQYF

J: TRBJ1-2
size: .
V: TRBV7-3
D: TRBD1
DNA: TGTGCCAGCAGCTCCCCCGACAGGGGGCTCGGCTACACCTTC
CDR3: CASSSPDRGLGYTF

J: TRBJ2-1
size: .
V: TRBV11-2
D: TRBD2
DNA: TGTGCCAGCAGCCCCAGCGGGGGCCCCTACAATGAGCAGTTCTTC
CDR3: CASSPSGGPYNEQFF

J: TRBJ2-7
size: .
V: TRBV18
D: TRBD1
DNA: TGTGCCAGCCAGGGGGTGTCCTACGAGCAGTACTTC
CDR3: CASQGVSYEQYF

J: TRBJ2-7
size: .
V: TRBV5-1
D: TRBD1
DNA: TGCGCCAGCAGCTCTGGACAGGGGGGCGAGCAGTACTTC
CDR3: CASSSGQGGEQYF

J: TRBJ1-2
size: .
V: TRBV7-2
D: TRBD1
DNA: TGCGCCAGCAGCTTAGGGGGGACAGGGTCTATCTATGGCTACACCTTC
CDR3: CASSLGGTGSIYGYTF

J: TRBJ1-2
size: .
V: TRBV2
D: .
DNA: TGTGCCAGCAGCGAAAGGCAGGGGAATGGCTACACCTTC
CDR3: CASSERQGNGYTF

J: TRBJ1-1
size: .
V: TRBV7-2
D: .
DNA: TGTGCCAGCAGCCATGGGGGGACGGAAGCTTTCTTT
CDR3: CASSHGGTEAFF

J: TRBJ2-7
size: .
V: TRBV4-2
D: TRBD2
DNA: TGTGCCAGCAGCCATCTAGCGGGGGGGCCAGACGAGCAGTACTTC
CDR3: CASSHLAGGPDEQYF

J: TRBJ2-7
size: .
V: TRBV4-1
D: TRBD2
DNA: TGCGCCAGCAGCCTGACTAGCGGGGGCTCTGCCTTCTCCTACGAGCAGTACTTC
CDR3: CASSLTSGGSAFSYEQYF